The 22 T cell receptor beta chains listed next were all sequenced from one sample in a study of coeliac disease. Some clones are missing from TCRdb's copy, which holds only in-frame ones; the method was immunoSEQ multiplex PCR. The table includes roughly 3,100 clones, 64% detected once. Sample: intraepithelial lymphocytes from the gut. These receptors were collected from a woman in her thirties or forties.

V and J are TRBV6-5 and TRBJ1-5, with D perhaps TRBD1 (6 bases). The CDR3 is made up of 14 amino acids. The ends were cut back, 5 bases at V and 5 bases at J, with 13 bases in the middle. Germline V gene sequence: CDR1 MNHEY, CDR2 SVGAGI. The CDR3 coding sequence is TGTGCCAGCAGTAAACAGGGAAGGGATCAGCCCCAGCATTTT. Protein: CASSKQGRDQPQHF.

The rearrangement joins TRBV19 to TRBJ1-1; 8 bases match TRBD1. CDR1 is LNHDA and CDR2 is SQIVND in the germline V gene (reference sequence). Losses at the gene ends were 6 bases for V and 6 bases for J; bases not matched to a gene: 6. This CDR3 is built from 13 residues. CDR3 sequence reads: CASRQGALSEAFF. The CDR3 DNA reads as TGTGCCAGTAGGCAGGGGGCTCTATCTGAAGCTTTCTTT.

This clone turned up a few times. This same CDR3 is encoded by further DNA sequences in the sample. The J gene is TRBJ1-2, the V gene TRBV7-6; tentatively, D is TRBD1 (6 bases). Trimming pared 5 bases from V and 3 bases from J, leaving 22 bases between. The CDR3 totals 17 residues. CDR1 is SGHVS and CDR2 is FNYEAQ in the germline V gene. The CDR3 spells CASSPGGGITLDYGYTF. CDR3 DNA: TGTGCCAGCAGCCCGGGGGGCGGCATCACCCTGGACTATGGCTACACCTTC.

In its sample, this clone ranks as medium-sized. The rearrangement links TRBV6-1 to TRBJ1-1, with TRBD1 identical over 12 bases. In germline, CDR1 is MNHNS, CDR2 SASEGT. With V trimmed by 3 bases and J by 6 bases, 14 bases remained unmatched. This CDR3 comprises 18 residues. CDR3 loop: CASSDLPGQGARVPEAFF. CDR3 DNA: TGTGCCAGCAGTGACCTACCGGGACAGGGGGCGCGGGTCCCTGAAGCTTTCTTT.

The rearrangement links TRBV19 to TRBJ1-4; D is unresolved. Germline V gives CDR1 LNHDA, CDR2 SQIVND (reference sequence). The V end lost 3 bases, the J end lost 6 bases, and 11 bases lay between the germline ends. The CDR3 is made up of 14 amino acids. Written as DNA, the CDR3 is TGTGCCAGTAGTATCCAAGGGCGGGATGAAAAACTGTTTTTT. This sequence encodes CASSIQGRDEKLFF.

This clone is deemed medium-sized (0.01 to 0.1%). The chain is built from TRBV7-2 and TRBJ2-1; the D is unclear. Deletions cut 2 bases from V and 2 bases from J, with 10 bases between. CDR1 is SGHTA and CDR2 is FQGNSA in the germline V gene. The CDR3 covers 15 residues. The CDR3 sequence: CASSLSPVPYNEQFF. In nucleotides, the CDR3 is TGTGCCAGCAGCTTATCCCCAGTCCCCTACAATGAGCAGTTCTTC.

In the case of this clone: This sample includes further DNA sequences coding for the same CDR3. V gene TRBV28 combines with J gene TRBJ2-1; D not resolved. CDR3 length: 11 amino acids. V was trimmed by 1 base and J by 8 bases, leaving 3 bases between them. Germline CDR1 MDHEN, CDR2 SYDVKM. The CDR3 loop reads CASSLSDEQFF. The CDR3 nucleotides are TGTGCCAGCAGTTTATCGGATGAGCAGTTCTTC.

This rearrangement joins TRBV7-2 to TRBJ2-7; D unclear. The CDR3 is 15 residues long. Trimming stripped 2 bases from V and 0 bases from J, with 11 bases between. CDR1 is SGHTA, CDR2 FQGNSA, per germline. CDR3 DNA: TGTGCCAGCAGCTTAAGATCGGAGTTCTCCTACGAGCAGTACTTC. Amino acids: CASSLRSEFSYEQYF. Drawing the rest from reference TRBV7-2 and TRBJ2-7, the complete variable domain is GAGVSQSPSNKVTEKGKDVELRCDPISGHTALYWYRQSLGQGLEFLIYFQGNSAPDKSGLPSDRFSAERTGGSVSTLTIQRTQQEDSAVYLCASSLRSEFSYEQYFGPGTRLTVT.

In its sample, this clone was seen once. Other DNA variants within this sample encode the same CDR3. This chain uses TRBV7-9 with TRBJ2-1, with 10 bases that match TRBD2. CDR3 length: 15 amino acids. V was pared by 3 bases and J by 9 bases, with 8 bases of the junction left unmatched. CDR1 is SEHNR and CDR2 is FQNEAQ in the germline V gene (reference sequence). The chain's CDR3 is CASSLLAGVFSEQFF. The CDR3 nucleotides read TGTGCCAGCAGCTTGCTAGCGGGAGTTTTCTCTGAGCAGTTCTTC.

The chain joins TRBV5-4 to TRBJ2-5; weak D call: TRBD2 (6 bases). The germline gives CDR1 SGHNT, CDR2 YYREEE (reference sequence). The CDR3 has 14 residues. Trimming cost V 4 bases and J 5 bases, with 15 bases left between them. This CDR3 is CASSQQGGRETQYF. CDR3 sequence (DNA): TGTGCCAGCAGCCAGCAGGGTGGGAGGGAGACCCAGTACTTC.

This clone was detected only once. The rearrangement joins TRBV5-1 to TRBJ2-2; D is unclear. Germline V gene sequence: CDR1 SGHRS, CDR2 YFSETQ. This CDR3 comprises 14 residues. The V end lost 5 bases, the J end lost 5 bases, and 13 bases lay between the germline ends. CDR3 protein: CASRSTGQTGELFF. In nucleotides, the CDR3 is TGCGCCAGCAGATCGACGGGTCAGACCGGGGAGCTGTTTTTT.

CDR3: CASSEVGEWTDSNQPQHF. The DNA of the CDR3 is TGTGCCAGCAGTGAAGTGGGGGAGTGGACAGATAGCAATCAGCCCCAGCATTTT. V gene TRBV6-1 combines with J gene TRBJ1-5, with a tentative D call TRBD1 (6 bases). The germline V and J ends were trimmed by 1 base and 0 bases, with 16 bases remaining between them. Germline values: CDR1 MNHNS, CDR2 SASEGT. The CDR3 is 18 amino acids.

This clone was observed a few times. The rearrangement joins TRBV5-1 to TRBJ2-7, with TRBD1 identical over 9 bases. CDR1 is SGHRS, CDR2 YFSETQ, per germline. CDR3 length equals 14 residues. Losses at the gene ends were 4 bases for V and 5 bases for J; bases not matched to a gene: 7. The CDR3 spells CASSEQGAGDEQYF. CDR3 coding DNA: TGCGCCAGCAGCGAACAGGGGGCGGGGGACGAGCAGTACTTC.

The chain carries TRBV30 and TRBJ2-2, with D possibly matching TRBD2 (5 bases). Germline V CDR1 and CDR2: GTSNPN, SVGIG (reference sequence). The V end lost 3 bases, the J end lost 6 bases, and 8 bases lay between the germline ends. The CDR3 has 12 amino acids. CDR3 DNA sequence: TGTGCCTGGAGCTCCGGGGCCGGGGAGCTGTTTTTT. This encodes CAWSSGAGELFF. The full variable domain, with the rest looked up from reference TRBV30 and TRBJ2-2, is SQTIHQWPATLVQPVGSPLSLECTVEGTSNPNLYWYRQAAGRGLQLLFYSVGIGQISSEVPQNLSASRPQDRQFILSSKKLLLSDSGFYLCAWSSGAGELFFGEGSRLTVL.

Details on this clone: A read error may produce the germline difference seen at one junction end. This sequence joins TRBV28 and TRBJ2-1, with 9 bases matching TRBD2. This CDR3 is built from 11 residues. Germline loops: CDR1 MDHEN, CDR2 SYDVKM. The CDR3 nucleotides are TGTGCCAGGGCTTATAGCGGGAGAAGGCTCTTC. Residues: CARAYSGRRLF.

V usage is TRBV15 and J usage is TRBJ1-1, with D uncertain. Trimming removed 6 bases at V and 3 bases at J, with 23 bases between. The CDR3 sequence is 17 residues long. The V gene's germline CDR1 is LNHNV and CDR2 YYDKDF (reference sequence). CDR3 nucleotide sequence: TGTGCCACCAGTGAAATCCTGCGACACTTTGTCGACACTGAAGCTTTCTTT. As protein: CATSEILRHFVDTEAFF.

This clone was counted a single time. This chain links TRBV28 with TRBJ2-1; TRBD2 might be the D (6 bases). Germline values: CDR1 MDHEN, CDR2 SYDVKM. V dropped 9 bases and J dropped 0 bases, with 12 bases sitting between them. The CDR3 is 14 amino acids. In DNA, the CDR3 is TGTGCCAGTAAAAAGACTAGCTCCTACAATGAGCAGTTCTTC. This translates into CASKKTSSYNEQFF.

This clone was seen once. The gene calls are TRBV28 and TRBJ2-2; 12 bases line up with TRBD2. J lost 6 bases, V lost 7 bases, and 6 bases had no gene match. The CDR3 runs 15 residues. Germline CDR1 is MDHEN and CDR2 is SYDVKM. CDR3 amino acids: CASTTGLAGSGELFF. For the CDR3, the DNA is TGTGCCAGCACCACAGGACTAGCGGGATCCGGGGAGCTGTTTTTT.

The chain joins TRBV15 to TRBJ2-7, with D maybe TRBD2 (7 bases). Germline V lookup: CDR1 LNHNV, CDR2 YYDKDF (reference sequence). The CDR3 has 14 amino acids. Trimming stripped 3 bases from V and 3 bases from J, with 12 bases between. The CDR3, as DNA: TGTGCCACCAGCAGGGGAGGGGGAGACTACGAGCAGTACTTC. It translates to CATSRGGGDYEQYF.

This clone was detected a few times. The chain is built from TRBV2 and TRBJ2-6; no clear D. Trimming pared 5 bases from V and 5 bases from J, leaving 22 bases between. This CDR3 region has 18 residues. Germline assignment: CDR1 SNHLY and CDR2 FYNNEI. The CDR3 nucleotides read TGTGCCAGCAGTTCGAGGCCACCGATACAAAGTCGGGCCAACGTCCTGACTTTC. Translating gives CASSSRPPIQSRANVLTF.

By proportion, this clone is medium-sized. The J gene is TRBJ2-7, the V gene TRBV27; 10 nucleotides align to TRBD2. Trimming at V came to 9 bases and at J to 6 bases, leaving 11 bases not matched to a gene. The CDR3 totals 14 residues. Germline V gives CDR1 MNHEY, CDR2 SMNVEV (reference sequence). DNA for the CDR3: TGTGCCAGGAGTAGCGGGAGGTGTTTATCCGAGCAGTACTTC. It translates to CARSSGRCLSEQYF.

The chain carries TRBV5-1 and TRBJ2-7; a weak D match, TRBD2 (6 bases). CDR1 and CDR2 from the germline V gene are SGHRS and YFSETQ. The CDR3 consists of 15 residues. V dropped 0 bases and J dropped 3 bases, with 13 bases sitting between them. In DNA, the CDR3 is TGCGCCAGCAGCTTGGCCCAGCGGGCCGACTACGAGCAGTACTTC. Its translation: CASSLAQRADYEQYF.